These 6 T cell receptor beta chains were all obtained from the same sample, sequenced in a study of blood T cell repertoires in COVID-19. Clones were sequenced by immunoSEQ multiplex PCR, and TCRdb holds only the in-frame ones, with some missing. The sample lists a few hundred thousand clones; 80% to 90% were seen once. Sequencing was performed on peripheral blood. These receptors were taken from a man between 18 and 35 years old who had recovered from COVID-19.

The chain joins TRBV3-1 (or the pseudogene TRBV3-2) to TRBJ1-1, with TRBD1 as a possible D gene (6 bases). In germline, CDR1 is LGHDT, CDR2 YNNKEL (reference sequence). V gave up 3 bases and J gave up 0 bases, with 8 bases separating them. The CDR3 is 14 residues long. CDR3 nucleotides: TGTGCCAGCAGCCACAGGGGAGTGAACACTGAAGCTTTCTTT. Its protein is CASSHRGVNTEAFF.

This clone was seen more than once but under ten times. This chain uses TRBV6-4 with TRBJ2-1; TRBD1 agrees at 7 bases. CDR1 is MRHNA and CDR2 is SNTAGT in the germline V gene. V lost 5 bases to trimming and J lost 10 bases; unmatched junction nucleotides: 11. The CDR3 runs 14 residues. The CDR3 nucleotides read TGTGCCAGCAGTAAGGGACAGCCCTCTGGCGAGCAGTTCTTC. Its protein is CASSKGQPSGEQFF.

CDR3 protein: CASSLDRGLGNTEAFF. CDR3 bases: TGTGCCAGCAGCCTTGACAGGGGGCTAGGTAACACTGAAGCTTTCTTT. The chain uses TRBV28 and TRBJ1-1, with 10 bases matching TRBD1. The CDR3 extends over 16 amino acids. The germline CDR1 and CDR2 sequences are MDHEN and SYDVKM. Trimming at V came to 6 bases and at J to 2 bases, leaving 9 bases not matched to a gene.

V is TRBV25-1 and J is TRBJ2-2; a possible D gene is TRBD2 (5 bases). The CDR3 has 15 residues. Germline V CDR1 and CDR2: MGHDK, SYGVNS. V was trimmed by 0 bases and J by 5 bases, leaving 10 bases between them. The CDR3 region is CASSEYNGITGELFF. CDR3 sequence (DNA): TGTGCCAGCAGTGAATATAACGGGATAACCGGGGAGCTGTTTTTT.

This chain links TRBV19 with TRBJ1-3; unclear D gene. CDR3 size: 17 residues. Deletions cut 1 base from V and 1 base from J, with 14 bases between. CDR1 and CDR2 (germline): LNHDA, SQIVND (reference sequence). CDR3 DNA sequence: TGTGCCAGTAGTATAGGAGGCAACATCGGTTCTGGAAACACCATATATTTT. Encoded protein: CASSIGGNIGSGNTIYF. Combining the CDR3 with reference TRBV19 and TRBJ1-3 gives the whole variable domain DGGITQSPKYLFRKEGQNVTLSCEQNLNHDAMYWYRQDPGQGLRLIYYSQIVNDFQKGDIAEGYSVSREKKESFPLTVTSAQKNPTAFYLCASSIGGNIGSGNTIYFGEGSWLTVV.

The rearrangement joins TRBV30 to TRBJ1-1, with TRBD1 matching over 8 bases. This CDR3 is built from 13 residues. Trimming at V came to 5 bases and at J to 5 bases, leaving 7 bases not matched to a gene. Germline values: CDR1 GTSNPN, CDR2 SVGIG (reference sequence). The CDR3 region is CAWDGQGWTEAFF. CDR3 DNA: TGTGCCTGGGACGGACAGGGTTGGACTGAAGCTTTCTTT.